A single sample is the source of the 23 T cell receptor beta chains below, sequenced in a study of blood T cell repertoires in COVID-19. The repertoire was sequenced with immunoSEQ multiplex PCR; TCRdb's copy has only in-frame clones and lacks some. The table records 150,000 to 200,000 clones, 80% to 85% of them present only once. The sequenced sample consisted of peripheral blood. Receptor source: a human donor with acute or convalescent COVID-19. The donor label of this sample is uncertain.

The V gene is TRBV3-1 (or the pseudogene TRBV3-2), the J gene TRBJ2-7; possibly TRBD2 for D (5 bases). V was clipped by 5 bases and J by 6 bases, with 14 bases between them. Germline values: CDR1 LGHDT, CDR2 YNNKEL (reference sequence). This CDR3 is 13 amino acids long. Here the CDR3 DNA reads TGTGCCAGCAGCTCATCGGGTGGGAGCGAGCAGTACTTC. Amino acids: CASSSSGGSEQYF.

This clone was recorded once. The CDR3 reads CASSLGLEMGQETQYF. DNA for the CDR3: TGCGCCAGCAGCCTGGGACTAGAGATGGGACAAGAGACCCAGTACTTC. V is TRBV5-1 and J is TRBJ2-5, with TRBD2 identical over 8 bases. The CDR3 extends over 16 amino acids. Losses at the gene ends were 4 bases for V and 2 bases for J; bases not matched to a gene: 10. The V gene's germline CDR1 is SGHRS and CDR2 YFSETQ.

This clone was observed a handful of times. The chain recombines TRBV29-1 with TRBJ2-1; D not certain. The CDR3 contains 12 residues. Trimming shortened V by 6 bases and J by 0 bases, and 6 bases separated the two germline ends. Per the germline V gene, CDR1 is SQVTM and CDR2 is ANQGSEA. CDR3 DNA: TGCAGCGTCGCAGTCTCCTACAATGAGCAGTTCTTC. It specifies CSVAVSYNEQFF.

The chain joins TRBV30 to TRBJ1-2; 7 nucleotides agree with TRBD1. CDR3 length: 15 amino acids. With V trimmed by 2 bases and J by 5 bases, 11 bases remained unmatched. CDR1 is GTSNPN, CDR2 SVGIG, per germline (reference sequence). In DNA form, the CDR3 reads TGTGCCTGGAGTATACAGGGGCAGCTTTGGTATGGCTACACCTTC. Translation gives CAWSIQGQLWYGYTF.

The chain carries TRBV2 and TRBJ2-1; D gene unclear. The CDR3 is 14 residues long. Germline V gene lookup returns CDR1 SNHLY and CDR2 FYNNEI. V was trimmed by 4 bases and J by 0 bases, leaving 7 bases between them. For the CDR3, the DNA is TGTGCCAGCAGTGTACAACGCTCCTACAATGAGCAGTTCTTC. Translated: CASSVQRSYNEQFF. Full variable domain (rest looked up from reference TRBV2 and TRBJ2-1): EPEVTQTPSHQVTQMGQEVILRCVPISNHLYFYWYRQILGQKVEFLVSFYNNEISEKSEIFDDQFSVERPDGSNFTLKIRSTKLEDSAMYFCASSVQRSYNEQFFGPGTRLTVL.

The chain is built from TRBV28 and TRBJ1-3; D possibly corresponds to TRBD1 (5 bases). CDR1 and CDR2 from the germline V gene are MDHEN and SYDVKM. V lost 3 bases to trimming and J lost 4 bases, with 7 bases between them. This CDR3 region has 13 residues. CDR3 bases: TGTGCCAGCAGTTTCTACAGGGGAAACACCATATATTTT. It translates to CASSFYRGNTIYF. Variable domain in full (rest from reference TRBV28 and TRBJ1-3): DVKVTQSSRYLVKRTGEKVFLECVQDMDHENMFWYRQDPGLGLRLIYFSYDVKMKEKGDIPEGYSVSREKKERFSLILESASTNQTSMYLCASSFYRGNTIYFGEGSWLTVV.

The V gene is TRBV30, the J gene TRBJ1-1; 7 bases align to TRBD1. This CDR3 comprises 13 residues. The V gene end was trimmed by 4 bases and the J gene end by 0 bases; junction bases not matched to a gene: 2. The V gene's germline CDR1 is GTSNPN and CDR2 SVGIG (reference sequence). CDR3 nucleotides: TGTGCCTGGAAGGGACAGTTGAACACTGAAGCTTTCTTT. Its translation: CAWKGQLNTEAFF.

This chain uses TRBV19 with TRBJ1-4, with D possibly TRBD1 on 5 matching bases. Trimming removed 4 bases from V and 7 bases from J, with 13 bases in between. This CDR3 spans 14 amino acids. Per germline, CDR1 LNHDA and CDR2 SQIVND (reference sequence). CDR3: CASSKGGAGEKLFF. The CDR3 DNA is TGTGCCAGTAGTAAGGGAGGGGCTGGTGAAAAACTGTTTTTT. The full variable domain, completed using reference TRBV19 and TRBJ1-4, is DGGITQSPKYLFRKEGQNVTLSCEQNLNHDAMYWYRQDPGQGLRLIYYSQIVNDFQKGDIAEGYSVSREKKESFPLTVTSAQKNPTAFYLCASSKGGAGEKLFFGSGTQLSVL.

This clone was counted between two and nine times. The chain is built from TRBV29-1 and TRBJ2-7; D possibly corresponds to TRBD1 (5 bases). V was pared by 6 bases and J by 2 bases, with 14 bases between. Looked up from germline, CDR1 is SQVTM and CDR2 is ANQGSEA. The CDR3 is made up of 13 amino acids. The DNA of the CDR3 is TGCAGCGTGTGTAGTACAGGCCCCTACGAGCAGTACTTC. The encoded protein is CSVCSTGPYEQYF.

The chain recombines TRBV10-1 with TRBJ2-1, with 7 positions matching TRBD1. Unmatched junction bases numbered 9, after V lost 2 bases and J lost 8 bases. The CDR3 is 15 residues long. Looked up from germline, CDR1 is WNHNN and CDR2 is SYGVQD (reference sequence). CDR3 in amino acids: CASSEPRTGWDEQFF. The CDR3 coding sequence is TGCGCCAGCAGTGAGCCCCGGACAGGTTGGGATGAGCAGTTCTTC.

The chain combines TRBV18 with TRBJ1-1; D is unresolved. The V end lost 3 bases, the J end lost 3 bases, and 5 bases lay between the germline ends. In germline, CDR1 is KGHSH, CDR2 LQKENI. The CDR3 runs to 12 residues. This CDR3 reads CASSPRDTEAFF. The CDR3, as DNA: TGTGCCAGCTCACCTCGGGACACTGAAGCTTTCTTT.

The chain recombines TRBV2 with TRBJ1-6; TRBD1 matches at 7 bases. After removal of 4 bases from V and 8 bases from J, the junction contained 5 bases not matched to a gene. CDR3 length: 14 amino acids. Looked up from germline, CDR1 is SNHLY and CDR2 is FYNNEI. The CDR3 DNA is TGTGCCAGCAGTGGAGACAGGGTAGATTCACCCCTCCACTTT. Protein product: CASSGDRVDSPLHF.

This clone was recorded a few times. The CDR3 nucleotides are TGTGCCAGCAGTCTTTGGACTAGCGGAGCCCACAATGAGCAGTTCTTC. Translating gives CASSLWTSGAHNEQFF. J is TRBJ2-1 and V is TRBV3-1 (or the pseudogene TRBV3-2); TRBD2 agrees at 10 bases. The V gene end was trimmed by 6 bases and the J gene end by 5 bases; junction bases not matched to a gene: 10. The V gene's germline CDR1 is LGHDT and CDR2 YNNKEL (reference sequence). CDR3 length: 16 amino acids.

This rearrangement joins TRBV19 to TRBJ2-7; D is possibly TRBD1 (5 bases). The germline CDR1 and CDR2 sequences are LNHDA and SQIVND (reference sequence). This CDR3 has 15 residues. With 2 bases removed from V and 3 bases from J, the gap between germline ends came to 14 bases. The CDR3 region is CASSIRTAGLYEQYF. The DNA for the CDR3 is TGTGCCAGTAGTATAAGAACCGCAGGGCTCTACGAGCAGTACTTC.

This sequence joins TRBV7-3 and TRBJ2-1; 11 bases agree with TRBD2. V was clipped by 5 bases and J by 0 bases; unmatched bases: 6. This CDR3 is built from 17 residues. Per the germline V gene, CDR1 is SGHTA and CDR2 is FQGTGA. DNA of the CDR3: TGTGCCAGCAGCCCTCGACTAGCGGGAAGCTCCTACAATGAGCAGTTCTTC. Protein: CASSPRLAGSSYNEQFF. The entire variable domain, with the rest obtained from reference TRBV7-3 and TRBJ2-1, is as follows: GAGVSQTPSNKVTEKGKYVELRCDPISGHTALYWYRQSLGQGPEFLIYFQGTGAADDSGLPNDRFFAVRPEGSVSTLKIQRTERGDSAVYLCASSPRLAGSSYNEQFFGPGTRLTVL.

The V and J genes are TRBV7-2 and TRBJ2-7, with TRBD1 identical over 9 bases. Germline CDR1 SGHTA, CDR2 FQGNSA. The CDR3 is made up of 13 amino acids. J lost 7 bases, V lost 5 bases, and 6 bases had no gene match. The CDR3 reads CASSVQGAREQYF. CDR3 DNA sequence: TGTGCCAGCAGCGTACAGGGGGCAAGGGAGCAGTACTTC.

The genes are TRBV1 and TRBJ2-4; the table's D gene call, TRBD1, was not cross checked with the DNA. TRBV1 is a recognized pseudogene. CDR3 length equals 15 residues. The CDR3 is CTSSQEGGAKNIQYF. The CDR3 DNA reads TGCACCAGCAGCCAAGAAGGGGGAGCCAAAAACATTCAGTACTTC.

The V and J genes are TRBV28 and TRBJ2-1; a weak D match, TRBD2 (6 bases). The V end lost 5 bases, the J end lost 12 bases, and 20 bases lay between the germline ends. Germline V gene data show CDR1 as MDHEN and CDR2 as SYDVKM. There are 14 residues in the CDR3. In DNA form, the CDR3 reads TGTGCCAGCAGTCTCCCAATTGGGGGGACCCCGCAGTTCTTC. This sequence encodes CASSLPIGGTPQFF.

The V gene is TRBV7-9, the J gene TRBJ2-2, with D perhaps TRBD1 (6 bases). Germline V gene lookup returns CDR1 SEHNR and CDR2 FQNEAQ (reference sequence). With 3 bases removed from V and 6 bases from J, the gap between germline ends came to 11 bases. This CDR3 has 14 amino acids. The DNA of the CDR3 is TGTGCCAGCAGCTTGGGGGCCAGATCCGGGGAGCTGTTTTTT. Its protein is CASSLGARSGELFF.

This clone appeared a few times. This chain connects TRBV5-1 to TRBJ1-5; tentative D call: TRBD1 (5 bases). The germline V gene encodes CDR1 SGHRS and CDR2 YFSETQ. The CDR3 contains 13 residues. The V end was cut by 2 bases, the J end by 7 bases, with 10 bases between. CDR3: CASSLDSGQPQHF. In DNA form, the CDR3 reads TGCGCCAGCAGCTTAGACAGCGGGCAGCCCCAGCATTTT.

A word on this clone: The junction departs from the called germline gene at one end, perhaps through a read error. The chain is built from TRBV18 and TRBJ2-3; 8 bases map to TRBD2. CDR3 length equals 14 residues. CDR1 and CDR2 from the germline V gene are KGHSH and LQKENI. The CDR3 coding sequence is TGTGCCAGCTCGAACAGCGGGAGTCGAGATATGCAGTATTTT. Translated: CASSNSGSRDMQYF.

This sequence joins TRBV5-1 and TRBJ2-7, with D possibly TRBD1 on 5 matching bases. This CDR3 is built from 14 residues. Trimming left V 2 bases short and J 2 bases short, with 11 bases between. Germline lookup yields CDR1 SGHRS and CDR2 YFSETQ. The CDR3: CASSLQETTYEQYF. For the CDR3, the DNA is TGCGCCAGCAGCTTACAGGAGACCACCTACGAGCAGTACTTC.

J is TRBJ1-2 and V is TRBV27; 7 bases agree with TRBD1. This CDR3 is built from 13 residues. The V and J ends lost 6 bases and 4 bases, in that order; junction bases with no gene match: 5. The germline CDR1 and CDR2 sequences are MNHEY and SMNVEV (reference sequence). CDR3 loop: CASSPTGIYGYTF. CDR3 nucleotide sequence: TGTGCCAGCAGCCCGACAGGGATCTATGGCTACACCTTC.